One T cell receptor beta chain is described in this entry. Its antigen is still unknown. V was cut by 4 bases and J by 2 bases, with 17 bases left in between. The CDR3 runs to 17 residues. CDR1 is MNHNS and CDR2 is SASEGT in the germline V gene. This sample was taken from a study of radiotherapy plus CTLA-4 blockade in lung cancer. Participants had chemo-refractory metastatic non-small-cell lung cancer and were treated with focal radiation plus ipilimumab CTLA-4 blockade. Study-wide results and caveats: Clones derived from tumor TCRs expanded in blood after radiotherapy plus ipilimumab.

Measured with immunoSEQ multiplex PCR; TCRdb has only the in-frame clones, and not every one. The data hold about 88,000 clones, with about two thirds observed a single time. The chain is built from TRBV6-1 and TRBJ2-2, with a weak D call TRBD2 (7 bases). Material: peripheral blood, obtained from a patient treated with radiotherapy plus ipilimumab. This TCR derives from a human donor with non-small cell lung cancer that progressed on radiotherapy plus ipilimumab. The CDR3 DNA follows: TGTGCCAGCAGTGGATTAAGGGGGGGATCCAACACCGGGGAGCTGTTTTTT. Amino acids: CASSGLRGGSNTGELFF.